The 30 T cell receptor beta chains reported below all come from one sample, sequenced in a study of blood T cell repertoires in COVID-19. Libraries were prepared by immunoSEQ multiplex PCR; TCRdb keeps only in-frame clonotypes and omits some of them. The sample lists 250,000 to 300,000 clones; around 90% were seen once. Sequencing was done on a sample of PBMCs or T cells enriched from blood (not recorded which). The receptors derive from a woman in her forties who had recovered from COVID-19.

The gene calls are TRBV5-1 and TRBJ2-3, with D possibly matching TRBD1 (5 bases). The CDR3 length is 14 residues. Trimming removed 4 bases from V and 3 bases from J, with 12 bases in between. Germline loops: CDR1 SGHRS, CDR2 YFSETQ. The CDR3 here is CASSADSLTDTQYF. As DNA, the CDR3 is TGCGCCAGCAGCGCTGACAGCTTAACAGATACGCAGTATTTT.

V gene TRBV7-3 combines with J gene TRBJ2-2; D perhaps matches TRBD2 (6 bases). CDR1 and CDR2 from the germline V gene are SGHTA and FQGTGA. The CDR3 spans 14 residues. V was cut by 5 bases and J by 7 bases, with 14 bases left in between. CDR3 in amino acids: CASSDGRDNGELFF. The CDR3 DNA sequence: TGTGCCAGCAGCGATGGGCGGGATAACGGGGAGCTGTTTTTT.

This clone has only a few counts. In nucleotides, the CDR3 is TGTGCCAGCAGTCGTTCCACGGGAGTAATTGATGAGCAGTTCTTC. Encoded protein: CASSRSTGVIDEQFF. The chain combines TRBV6-5 with TRBJ2-1, with a tentative D call TRBD2 (6 bases). The V end lost 5 bases, the J end lost 8 bases, and 19 bases lay between the germline ends. This CDR3 spans 15 amino acids. Germline V gene sequence: CDR1 MNHEY, CDR2 SVGAGI.

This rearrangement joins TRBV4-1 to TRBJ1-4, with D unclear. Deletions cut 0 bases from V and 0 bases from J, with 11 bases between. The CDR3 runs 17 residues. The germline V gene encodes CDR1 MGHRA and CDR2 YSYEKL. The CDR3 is CASSQDPHAATNEKLFF. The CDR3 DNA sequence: TGCGCCAGCAGCCAAGATCCCCACGCGGCAACTAATGAAAAACTGTTTTTT.

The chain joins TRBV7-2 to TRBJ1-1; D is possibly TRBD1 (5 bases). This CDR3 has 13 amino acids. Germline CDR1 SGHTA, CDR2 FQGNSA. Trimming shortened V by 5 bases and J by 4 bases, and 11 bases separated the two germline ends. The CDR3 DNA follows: TGTGCCAGCAGCCTCAGGGAGGGCACTGAAGCTTTCTTT. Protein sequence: CASSLREGTEAFF.

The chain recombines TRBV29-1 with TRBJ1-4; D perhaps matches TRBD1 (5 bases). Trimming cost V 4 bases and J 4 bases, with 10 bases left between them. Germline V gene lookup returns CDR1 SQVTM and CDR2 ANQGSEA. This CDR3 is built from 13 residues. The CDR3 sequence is CSVGSGGNEKLFF. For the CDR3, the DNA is TGCAGCGTTGGTTCGGGGGGTAATGAAAAACTGTTTTTT. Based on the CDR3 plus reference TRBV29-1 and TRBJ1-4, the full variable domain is SAVISQKPSRDICQRGTSLTIQCQVDSQVTMMFWYRQQPGQSLTLIATANQGSEATYESGFVIDKFPISRPNLTFSTLTVSNMSPEDSSIYLCSVGSGGNEKLFFGSGTQLSVL.

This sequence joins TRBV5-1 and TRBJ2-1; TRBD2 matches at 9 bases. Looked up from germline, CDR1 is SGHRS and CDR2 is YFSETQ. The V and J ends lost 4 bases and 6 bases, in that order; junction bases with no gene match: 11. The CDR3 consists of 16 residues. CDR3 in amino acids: CASSPRGGGASNEQFF. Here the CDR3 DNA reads TGCGCCAGCAGCCCCAGGGGCGGGGGGGCCTCCAATGAGCAGTTCTTC.

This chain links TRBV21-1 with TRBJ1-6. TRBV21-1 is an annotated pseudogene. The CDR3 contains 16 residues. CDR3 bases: TGTGCCAGCAGCAAACGTCTCGCCCCACGGTCTTCACCCCTCCACTTT. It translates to CASSKRLAPRSSPLHF.

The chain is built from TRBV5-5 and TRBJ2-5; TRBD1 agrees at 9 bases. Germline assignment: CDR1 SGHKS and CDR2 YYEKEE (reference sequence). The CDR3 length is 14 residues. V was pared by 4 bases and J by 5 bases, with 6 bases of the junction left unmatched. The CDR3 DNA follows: TGTGCCAGCAGCCTGACAGGGGGTCCGGAGACCCAGTACTTC. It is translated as CASSLTGGPETQYF.

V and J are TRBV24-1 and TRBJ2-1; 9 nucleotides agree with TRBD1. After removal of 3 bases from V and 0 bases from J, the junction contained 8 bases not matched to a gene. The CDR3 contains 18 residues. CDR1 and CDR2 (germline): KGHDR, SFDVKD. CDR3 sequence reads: CATSDRTGGGSSYNEQFF. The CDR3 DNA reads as TGTGCCACCAGTGATCGCACAGGGGGCGGGAGCTCCTACAATGAGCAGTTCTTC.

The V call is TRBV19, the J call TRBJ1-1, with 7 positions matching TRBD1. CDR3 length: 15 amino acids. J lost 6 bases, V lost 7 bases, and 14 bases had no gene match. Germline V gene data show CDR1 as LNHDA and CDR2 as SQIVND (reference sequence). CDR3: CASMRQAGGGSEAFF. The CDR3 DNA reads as TGTGCCAGTATGAGGCAAGCAGGGGGTGGCTCTGAAGCTTTCTTT.

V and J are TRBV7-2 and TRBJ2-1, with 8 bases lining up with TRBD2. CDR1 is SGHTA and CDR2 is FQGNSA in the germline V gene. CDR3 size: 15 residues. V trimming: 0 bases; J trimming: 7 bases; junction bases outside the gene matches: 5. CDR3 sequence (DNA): TGTGCCAGCAGCTTAGCGGGACTAGGATCAAATGAGCAGTTCTTC. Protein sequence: CASSLAGLGSNEQFF.

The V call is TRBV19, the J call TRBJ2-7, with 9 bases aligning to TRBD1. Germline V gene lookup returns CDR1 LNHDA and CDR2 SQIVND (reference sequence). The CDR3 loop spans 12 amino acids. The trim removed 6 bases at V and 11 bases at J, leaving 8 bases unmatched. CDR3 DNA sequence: TGTGCCAGTAGGAACGACCGGGACAGGGAGTACTTC. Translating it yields CASRNDRDREYF.

CDR3 loop: CASSRRTGGGGYTF. For the CDR3, the DNA is TGTGCCAGCAGCCGGAGGACAGGGGGAGGCGGCTACACCTTC. The chain recombines TRBV5-8 with TRBJ1-2; 10 bases fit TRBD1. Per germline, CDR1 SGHTS and CDR2 YDEGEE. The CDR3 contains 14 residues. Trimming took 4 bases from V and 8 from J; bases not matched to a gene: 8. Filled out from reference TRBV5-8 and TRBJ1-2, the complete variable domain reads EAGVTQSPTHLIKTRGQQATLRCSPISGHTSVYWYQQALGLGLQFLLWYDEGEERNRGNFPPRFSGRQFPNYSSELNVNALELEDSALYLCASSRRTGGGGYTFGSGTRLTVV.

The CDR3 DNA reads TGTGCCAGCAGCACCGGACTAGCGGGAGGAATAGCCTACGAGCAGTACTTC. Its protein product is CASSTGLAGGIAYEQYF. The chain combines TRBV6-2 or TRBV6-3 with TRBJ2-7; 14 bases match TRBD2. CDR1 is MNHEY, CDR2 SVGEGT, per germline. With V trimmed by 6 bases and J by 2 bases, 9 bases remained unmatched. The CDR3 contains 17 residues.

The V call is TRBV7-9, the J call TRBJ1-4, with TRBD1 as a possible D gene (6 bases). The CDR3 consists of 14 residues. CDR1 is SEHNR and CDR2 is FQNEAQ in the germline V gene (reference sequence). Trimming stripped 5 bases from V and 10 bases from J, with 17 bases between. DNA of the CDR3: TGTGCCAGCAGCCCCAGTCCACAGGGTCGAAAACTGTTTTTT. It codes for CASSPSPQGRKLFF. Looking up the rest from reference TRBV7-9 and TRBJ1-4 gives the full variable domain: DTGVSQNPRHKITKRGQNVTFRCDPISEHNRLYWYRQTLGQGPEFLTYFQNEAQLEKSRLLSDRFSAERPKGSFSTLEIQRTEQGDSAMYLCASSPSPQGRKLFFGSGTQLSVL.

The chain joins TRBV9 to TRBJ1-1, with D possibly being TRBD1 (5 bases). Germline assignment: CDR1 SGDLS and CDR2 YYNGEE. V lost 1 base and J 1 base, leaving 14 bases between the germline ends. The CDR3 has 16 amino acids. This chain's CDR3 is CASSVLPTTENTEAFF. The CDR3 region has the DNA TGTGCCAGCAGCGTATTGCCTACGACAGAGAACACTGAAGCTTTCTTT. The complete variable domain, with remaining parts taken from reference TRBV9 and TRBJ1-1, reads DSGVTQTPKHLITATGQRVTLRCSPRSGDLSVYWYQQSLDQGLQFLIQYYNGEERAKGNILERFSAQQFPDLHSELNLSSLELGDSALYFCASSVLPTTENTEAFFGQGTRLTVV.

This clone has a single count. The CDR3 DNA sequence: TGTGCCATCAGTGAGTCGACTGCGCGGGTTAAGGACGAGCAGTACTTC. Protein: CAISESTARVKDEQYF. The chain uses TRBV10-3 and TRBJ2-7, with TRBD2 as a possible D gene (5 bases). The CDR3 loop spans 16 amino acids. Germline CDR1 is ENHRY and CDR2 is SYGVKD. Trimming stripped 0 bases from V and 5 bases from J, with 17 bases between.

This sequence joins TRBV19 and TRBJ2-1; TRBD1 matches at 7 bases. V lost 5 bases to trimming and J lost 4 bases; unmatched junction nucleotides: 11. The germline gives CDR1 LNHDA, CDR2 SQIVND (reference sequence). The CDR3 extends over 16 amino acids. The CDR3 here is CASSPYRGTGYNEQFF. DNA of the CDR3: TGTGCCAGTAGTCCCTACAGGGGAACAGGGTACAATGAGCAGTTCTTC.

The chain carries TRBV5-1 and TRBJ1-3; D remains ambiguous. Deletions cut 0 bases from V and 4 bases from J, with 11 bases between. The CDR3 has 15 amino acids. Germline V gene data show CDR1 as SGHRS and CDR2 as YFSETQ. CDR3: CASSLGEGHGNTIYF. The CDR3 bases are TGCGCCAGCAGCTTGGGTGAGGGCCACGGAAACACCATATATTTT.

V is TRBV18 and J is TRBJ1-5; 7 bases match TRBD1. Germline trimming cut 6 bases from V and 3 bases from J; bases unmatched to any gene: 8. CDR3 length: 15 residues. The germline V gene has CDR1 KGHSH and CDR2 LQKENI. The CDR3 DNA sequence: TGTGCCAGCTCTTATAACAGGGGAAACAATCAGCCCCAGCATTTT. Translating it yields CASSYNRGNNQPQHF.

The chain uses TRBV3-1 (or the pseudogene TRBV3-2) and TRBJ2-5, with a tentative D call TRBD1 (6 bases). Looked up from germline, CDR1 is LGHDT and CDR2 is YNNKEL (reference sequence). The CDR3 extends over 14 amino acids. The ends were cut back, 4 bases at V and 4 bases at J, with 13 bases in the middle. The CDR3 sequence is CASSPGTGSETQYF. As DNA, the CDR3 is TGTGCCAGCAGCCCAGGCACAGGGTCAGAGACCCAGTACTTC.

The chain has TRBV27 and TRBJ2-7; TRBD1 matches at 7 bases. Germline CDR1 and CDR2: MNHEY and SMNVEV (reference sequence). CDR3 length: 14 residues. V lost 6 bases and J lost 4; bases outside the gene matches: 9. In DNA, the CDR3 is TGTGCCAGCAGCCCAATGACAGGGCTGTACGAGCAGTACTTC. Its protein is CASSPMTGLYEQYF.

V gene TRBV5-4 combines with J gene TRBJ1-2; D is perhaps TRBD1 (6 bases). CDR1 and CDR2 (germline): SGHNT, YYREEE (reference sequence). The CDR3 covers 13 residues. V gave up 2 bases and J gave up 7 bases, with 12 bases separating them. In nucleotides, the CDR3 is TGTGCCAGCAGCTTACAGGGAAATGGTGGCTACACCTTC. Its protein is CASSLQGNGGYTF. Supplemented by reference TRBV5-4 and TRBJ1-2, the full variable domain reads ETGVTQSPTHLIKTRGQQVTLRCSSQSGHNTVSWYQQALGQGPQFIFQYYREEENGRGNFPPRFSGLQFPNYSSELNVNALELDDSALYLCASSLQGNGGYTFGSGTRLTVV.

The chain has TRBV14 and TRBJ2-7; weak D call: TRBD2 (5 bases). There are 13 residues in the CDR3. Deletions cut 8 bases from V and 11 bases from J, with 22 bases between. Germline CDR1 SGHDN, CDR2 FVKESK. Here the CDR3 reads CASSTIRGNNKYF. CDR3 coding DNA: TGTGCCAGCTCCACAATCCGGGGAAACAATAAGTACTTC.

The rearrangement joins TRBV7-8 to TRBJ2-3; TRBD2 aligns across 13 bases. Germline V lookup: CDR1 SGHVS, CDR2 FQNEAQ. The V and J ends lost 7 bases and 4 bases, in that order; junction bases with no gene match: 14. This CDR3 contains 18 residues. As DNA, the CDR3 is TGTGCCAGCACTTGGCGACTAGCGGGAGGCCATCTGGCAGATACGCAGTATTTT. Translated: CASTWRLAGGHLADTQYF.

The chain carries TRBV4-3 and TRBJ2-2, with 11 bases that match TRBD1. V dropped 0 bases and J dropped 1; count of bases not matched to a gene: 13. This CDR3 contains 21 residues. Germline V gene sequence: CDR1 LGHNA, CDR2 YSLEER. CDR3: CASSQDPLLGTGGLNTGELFF. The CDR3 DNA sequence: TGCGCCAGCAGCCAAGATCCCCTCCTCGGGACAGGGGGTTTGAACACCGGGGAGCTGTTTTTT.

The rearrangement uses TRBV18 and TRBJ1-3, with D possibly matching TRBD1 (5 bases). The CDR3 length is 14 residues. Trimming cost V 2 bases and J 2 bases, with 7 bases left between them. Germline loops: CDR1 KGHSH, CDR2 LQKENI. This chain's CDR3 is CASSPSRAGNTIYF. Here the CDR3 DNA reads TGTGCCAGCTCACCAAGCAGGGCTGGAAACACCATATATTTT.

In nucleotides, the CDR3 is TGCGCCAGCAGCTCTTATGGGCTCGCGGGCCCTTCCTCTGGAAACACCATATATTTT. It encodes CASSSYGLAGPSSGNTIYF. V and J are TRBV5-1 and TRBJ1-3, with D unclear. The germline gives CDR1 SGHRS, CDR2 YFSETQ. The CDR3 loop spans 19 amino acids. The V and J ends lost 3 bases and 0 bases respectively, with 22 bases between them.

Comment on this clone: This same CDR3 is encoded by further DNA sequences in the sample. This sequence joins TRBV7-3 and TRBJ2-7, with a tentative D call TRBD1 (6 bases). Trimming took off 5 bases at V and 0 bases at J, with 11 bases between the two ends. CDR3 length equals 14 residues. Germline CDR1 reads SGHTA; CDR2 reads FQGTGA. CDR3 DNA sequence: TGTGCCAGCAGCCTGGGACACAGCTCCTACGAGCAGTACTTC. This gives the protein CASSLGHSSYEQYF.